The clone carrying this T cell receptor beta chain was seen just once. Trimming cost V 0 bases and J 6 bases, with 14 bases left between them. Germline V lookup: CDR1 LNHNV, CDR2 YYDKDF (reference sequence). The CDR3 length is 16 residues. The entry originates in a study of blood T cell repertoires in COVID-19. Study background: The origin of the acute and convalescent COVID-19 samples was the United States, Italy and Spain. T cells, B-cell-depleted T cells, or PBMCs provided the cDNA or gDNA that served as material.

Authors' analysis steps: Amplification from reference gene primers served as the basis for estimated nucleated cell counts. The method was immunoSEQ multiplex PCR; TCRdb's version includes in-frame clones alone and lacks a portion of them. V and J calls and clone size are given by that table; D and trimming were obtained from the DNA. The data hold around 270,000 clones, with 86% observed a single time. The sample taken for sequencing was peripheral blood. The source of this sequence is a man between 40 and 49 years old who had recovered from COVID-19. The gene calls are TRBV15 and TRBJ2-2; the D gene is possibly TRBD2 (5 bases). The CDR3 loop reads CATSRDSTRFAGELFF. Here the CDR3 DNA reads TGTGCCACCAGCAGAGATTCAACTAGGTTTGCCGGGGAGCTGTTTTTT.